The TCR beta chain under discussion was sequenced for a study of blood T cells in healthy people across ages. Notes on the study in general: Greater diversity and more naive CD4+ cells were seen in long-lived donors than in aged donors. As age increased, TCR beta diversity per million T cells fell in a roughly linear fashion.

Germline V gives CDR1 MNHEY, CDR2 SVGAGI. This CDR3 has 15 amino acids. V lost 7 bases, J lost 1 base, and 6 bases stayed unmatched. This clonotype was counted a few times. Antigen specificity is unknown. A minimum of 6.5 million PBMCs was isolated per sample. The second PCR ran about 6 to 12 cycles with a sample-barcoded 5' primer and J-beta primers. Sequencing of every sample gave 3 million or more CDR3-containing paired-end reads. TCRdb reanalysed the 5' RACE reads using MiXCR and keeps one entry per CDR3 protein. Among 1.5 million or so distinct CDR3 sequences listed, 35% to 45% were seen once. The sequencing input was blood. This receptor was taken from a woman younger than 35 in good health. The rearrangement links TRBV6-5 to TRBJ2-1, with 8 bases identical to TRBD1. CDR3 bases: TGTGCCAGCATTGGAGGACAGGGTTCCTACAATGAGCAGTTCTTC. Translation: CASIGGQGSYNEQFF.